These 9 T cell receptor beta chains were sequenced from one sample in a study of Graves' ophthalmopathy and Graves' hyperthyroidism. RNA transcripts served as template for amplifying TCR beta CDR3 sequences. RT-PCR was first run with HTBI primers, then multiplex PCR in a second round. TCRdb reprocessed the multiplex PCR reads via MiXCR and lists one record per CDR3 protein. The profile shows fewer than 650,000 distinct CDR3 sequences, 22% of them singletons. Material for sequencing was peripheral blood. The receptors stem from a woman younger than 35 with stable Graves' hyperthyroidism. Some clones in this sample may be carry-over from other donors' samples.

This clonotype was detected ten times or more. The chain uses TRBV6-2 or TRBV6-3 and TRBJ1-2; tentative D call: TRBD1 (6 bases). The V gene lost 4 bases and the J gene lost 2 bases, with 11 bases spanning the gap. There are 14 residues in the CDR3. CDR1 and CDR2 (germline): MNHEY, SVGEGT. CDR3 sequence: CASSSPGTNYGYTF. CDR3 sequence (DNA): TGTGCCAGCAGTTCACCCGGGACAAACTATGGCTACACCTTC.

This clonotype was counted at least ten times. The J gene is TRBJ1-5, the V gene TRBV27; unclear D gene. The CDR3 is 13 residues long. Trimming stripped 6 bases from V and 5 bases from J, with 11 bases between. Germline CDR1 is MNHEY and CDR2 is SMNVEV (reference sequence). DNA for the CDR3: TGTGCCAGCAGCAATCTTCGGGATCAGCCCCAGCATTTT. The encoded protein is CASSNLRDQPQHF.

This clonotype was seen once. The chain couples TRBV11-2 to TRBJ2-2; D is perhaps TRBD2 (5 bases). V lost 5 bases, J lost 0 bases, and 7 bases lay in between. CDR3 size: 14 residues. The germline V gene encodes CDR1 SGHAT and CDR2 FQNNGV. The CDR3 DNA reads as TGTGCCAGCAGCCCTAGCACGAACACCGGGGAGCTGTTTTTT. Protein sequence: CASSPSTNTGELFF.

The gene calls are TRBV12-3 or TRBV12-4 and TRBJ1-6, with no clear D. The V end was cut by 8 bases, the J end by 6 bases, with 14 bases between. The CDR3 loop spans 14 amino acids. The CDR3 nucleotides are TGTGCCAGCGGTTCGGCAGCTCCTAATTCACCCCTCCACTTT. Protein: CASGSAAPNSPLHF.

This clonotype showed up many times. This chain connects TRBV12-3 or TRBV12-4 to TRBJ1-6, with D uncertain. CDR3 length: 14 residues. V was clipped by 3 bases and J by 5 bases, with 8 bases between them. CDR3 in DNA: TGTGCCAGCAGTTTCATAGGAGATAATTCACCCCTCCACTTT. Translation: CASSFIGDNSPLHF.

This clonotype was detected many times. The chain carries TRBV2 and TRBJ1-5; D is unresolved. V gave up 6 bases and J gave up 7 bases, with 13 bases separating them. The CDR3 loop spans 13 amino acids. Looked up from germline, CDR1 is SNHLY and CDR2 is FYNNEI. CDR3 region: CASSTLVGQPQHF. CDR3 DNA: TGTGCCAGCAGCACACTCGTAGGGCAGCCCCAGCATTTT. Full variable domain (outside the CDR3, taken from reference TRBV2 and TRBJ1-5): EPEVTQTPSHQVTQMGQEVILRCVPISNHLYFYWYRQILGQKVEFLVSFYNNEISEKSEIFDDQFSVERPDGSNFTLKIRSTKLEDSAMYFCASSTLVGQPQHFGDGTRLSIL.

This clonotype came up many times. This chain connects TRBV12-3 or TRBV12-4 to TRBJ2-5, with no clear D. Trimming cost V 2 bases and J 0 bases, with 7 bases left between them. CDR3 length equals 14 residues. The CDR3 here is CASSLRRYQETQYF. The CDR3 DNA follows: TGTGCCAGCAGTTTAAGACGGTACCAAGAGACCCAGTACTTC.

As for this clonotype: The junction and the germline gene differ at one end; a read error may be behind it. The chain is built from TRBV27 and TRBJ1-1; D possibly corresponds to TRBD1 (5 bases). There are 14 residues in the CDR3. Germline CDR1 reads MNHEY; CDR2 reads SMNVEV (reference sequence). The DNA for the CDR3 is TGTGCCAGCAGTTCCGATACAGGCTACACTGAAGCTCTCTTT. It codes for CASSSDTGYTEALF.

The genes are TRBV28 and TRBJ2-5, with a weak D call TRBD2 (6 bases). V was cut by 4 bases and J by 2 bases, with 14 bases left in between. The CDR3 extends over 15 amino acids. CDR1 MDHEN and CDR2 SYDVKM come from the germline V gene. CDR3 bases: TGTGCCAGCAGTTCACCTGCGGGGAGACAAGAGACCCAGTACTTC. Protein product: CASSSPAGRQETQYF.